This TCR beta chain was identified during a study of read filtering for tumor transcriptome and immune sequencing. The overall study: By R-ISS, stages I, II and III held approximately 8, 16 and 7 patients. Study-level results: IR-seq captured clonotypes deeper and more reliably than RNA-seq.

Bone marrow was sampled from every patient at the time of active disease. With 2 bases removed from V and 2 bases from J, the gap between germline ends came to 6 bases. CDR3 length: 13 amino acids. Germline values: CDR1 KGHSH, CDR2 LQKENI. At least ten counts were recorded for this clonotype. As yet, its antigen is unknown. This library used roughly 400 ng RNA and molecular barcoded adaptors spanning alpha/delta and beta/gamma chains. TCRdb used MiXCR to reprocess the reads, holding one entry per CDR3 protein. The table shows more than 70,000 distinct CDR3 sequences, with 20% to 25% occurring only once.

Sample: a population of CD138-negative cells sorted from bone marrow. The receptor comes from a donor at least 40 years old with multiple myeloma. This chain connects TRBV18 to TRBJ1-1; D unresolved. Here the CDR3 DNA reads TGTGCCAGCTCACCAGGGATTAACACTGAAGCTTTCTTT. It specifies CASSPGINTEAFF.